These 11 T cell receptor beta chains were all obtained from the same sample, sequenced in a study of human T cells and chemical hapten exposure. TCRdb recomputed calls from the RACE reads with MiXCR, one row per CDR3 protein. This sample yields about 42,000 distinct CDR3 sequences, of which around 8.9% are seen a single time; 15% belongs to the top ten. Time point: patch test 2, 6 weeks after DPC sensitization. Treatment described: therapeutic diphenylcyclopropenone sensitization with weekly scalp DPC. Material: whole blood, obtained in connection with sensitization to the hapten diphenylcyclopropenone (DPC). The source of these receptors is a woman aged 40-49 years with alopecia areata. Some clones in this sample may be carry-over from other donors' samples.

V usage is TRBV12-3 or TRBV12-4 and J usage is TRBJ1-1; the D gene is possibly TRBD1 (5 bases). The CDR3 consists of 14 residues. V gave up 3 bases and J gave up 4 bases, with 12 bases separating them. CDR3: CASSLQGASTEAFF. Written as DNA, the CDR3 is TGTGCCAGCAGTTTGCAGGGAGCGAGCACTGAAGCTTTCTTT.

This clonotype was counted at least ten times. The V call is TRBV2, the J call TRBJ1-5; a weak D match, TRBD1 (5 bases). This CDR3 contains 15 residues. CDR1 is SNHLY, CDR2 FYNNEI, per germline. Trimming pared 4 bases from V and 2 bases from J, leaving 12 bases between. The CDR3 DNA is TGTGCCAGCAGTGGGGGCCGGGGGGGCAATCAGCCCCAGCATTTT. It is translated as CASSGGRGGNQPQHF.

This clonotype was recorded at least ten times. This sequence joins TRBV5-1 and TRBJ1-6; D gene ambiguous. The ends were cut back, 5 bases at V and 8 bases at J, with 11 bases in the middle. This CDR3 contains 13 residues. From germline, CDR1 is SGHRS and CDR2 YFSETQ. The CDR3 sequence: CASRATTDSPLHF. CDR3 DNA: TGCGCCAGCAGGGCGACGACGGATTCACCCCTCCACTTT.

This clonotype was seen at least ten times. The rearrangement uses TRBV6-5 and TRBJ2-2, with 11 bases that match TRBD2. Germline CDR1 reads MNHEY; CDR2 reads SVGAGI. V lost 2 bases and J lost 4; bases outside the gene matches: 9. The CDR3 spans 18 residues. The DNA of the CDR3 is TGTGCCAGCAGTTACACCGGCGGTAGCGGGGGGGCCACCGGGGAGCTGTTTTTT. Its translation is CASSYTGGSGGATGELFF.

This clonotype has only a few counts. The chain has TRBV5-1 and TRBJ2-7; 9 bases fit TRBD1. CDR1 is SGHRS, CDR2 YFSETQ, per germline. The CDR3 runs 16 residues. The ends lost 6 bases at V and 3 bases at J; junction bases unmatched: 13. CDR3 nucleotide sequence: TGCGCCAGCAACCCTGCGGGACAGGGCAATTTCTACGAGCAGTACTTC. As protein: CASNPAGQGNFYEQYF.

The chain uses TRBV6-2 or TRBV6-3 and TRBJ2-7, with D perhaps matching TRBD1 (8 bases). This CDR3 is built from 15 residues. The ends were cut back, 8 bases at V and 2 bases at J, with 19 bases in the middle. CDR1 is MNHEY and CDR2 is SVGEGT in the germline V gene. The CDR3 DNA reads as TGTGCCAGCCTGAACAGGGGGGGGCCAACCTACGAGCAGTACTTC. Its protein product is CASLNRGGPTYEQYF.

The table lists this clonotype with many counts. The chain joins TRBV7-2 to TRBJ1-6; no clear D. CDR1 and CDR2 (germline): SGHTA, FQGNSA. The CDR3 runs to 16 residues. Trimming took 2 bases from V and 7 from J, leaving 15 bases between them. As DNA, the CDR3 is TGTGCCAGCAGCTTATCGGAGGTCCTGACGAATTCACCCCTCCACTTT. Translating gives CASSLSEVLTNSPLHF. Using reference TRBV7-2 and TRBJ1-6 for the parts outside the CDR3, the full variable domain is GAGVSQSPSNKVTEKGKDVELRCDPISGHTALYWYRQSLGQGLEFLIYFQGNSAPDKSGLPSDRFSAERTGGSVSTLTIQRTQQEDSAVYLCASSLSEVLTNSPLHFGNGTRLTVT.

This clonotype was counted only a few times. V usage is TRBV20-1 and J usage is TRBJ2-3; no clear D. This CDR3 region has 16 residues. Trimming left V 0 bases short and J 0 bases short, with 13 bases between. Germline lookup yields CDR1 DFQATT and CDR2 SNEGSKA (reference sequence). CDR3 nucleotides: TGCAGTGCTAGAGATTATGAGAGCCAGAGCACAGATACGCAGTATTTT. Protein product: CSARDYESQSTDTQYF.

Note on this clonotype: Just one base apart from a much larger clone, this may be a read error. The J gene is TRBJ2-7, the V gene TRBV10-3; D may be TRBD1 or TRBD2 (6 bases each). V lost 3 bases to trimming and J lost 2 bases, with 14 bases between them. The CDR3 is 15 amino acids. The germline V gene has CDR1 ENHRY and CDR2 SYGVKD. The DNA of the CDR3 is TGTGCCATCAGTGACAAGGACGGGGGCGCCTACGAGCAGTACTTC. Residues: CAISDKDGGAYEQYF.

In this sample, this clonotype turned up many times. This chain joins TRBV3-1 and TRBJ2-1; 15 bases line up with TRBD2. Germline values: CDR1 LGHDT, CDR2 YNNKEL (reference sequence). V was pared by 3 bases and J by 10 bases, with 10 bases of the junction left unmatched. The CDR3 is made up of 17 amino acids. The CDR3 nucleotides are TGTGCCAGCAGCCACCCGGGACTAGCGGGGGGCCCAGGGGAGCAGTTCTTC. Encoded protein: CASSHPGLAGGPGEQFF.

This clonotype came up many times. This sequence joins TRBV4-2 and TRBJ2-5; D unclear. The CDR3 is 11 residues long. Per germline, CDR1 LGHNA and CDR2 YNFKEQ. The V gene lost 3 bases and the J gene lost 5 bases, with 4 bases spanning the gap. DNA for the CDR3: TGTGCCAGCAGCCATGGGGAGACCCAGTACTTC. It codes for CASSHGETQYF.